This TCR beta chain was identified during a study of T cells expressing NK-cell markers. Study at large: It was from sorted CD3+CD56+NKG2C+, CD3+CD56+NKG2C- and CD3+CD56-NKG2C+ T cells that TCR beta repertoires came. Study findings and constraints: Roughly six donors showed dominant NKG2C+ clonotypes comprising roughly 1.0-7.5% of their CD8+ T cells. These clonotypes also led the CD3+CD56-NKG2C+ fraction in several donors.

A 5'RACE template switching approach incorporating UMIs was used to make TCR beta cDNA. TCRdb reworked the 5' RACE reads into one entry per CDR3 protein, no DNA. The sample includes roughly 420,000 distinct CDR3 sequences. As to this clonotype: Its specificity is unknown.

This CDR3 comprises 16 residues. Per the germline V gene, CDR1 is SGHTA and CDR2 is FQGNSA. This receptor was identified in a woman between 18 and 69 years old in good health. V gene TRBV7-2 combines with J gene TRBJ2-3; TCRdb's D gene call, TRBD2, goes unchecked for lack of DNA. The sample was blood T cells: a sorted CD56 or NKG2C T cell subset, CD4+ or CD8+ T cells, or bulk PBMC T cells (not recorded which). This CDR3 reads CASSAHGASGRDTQYF.